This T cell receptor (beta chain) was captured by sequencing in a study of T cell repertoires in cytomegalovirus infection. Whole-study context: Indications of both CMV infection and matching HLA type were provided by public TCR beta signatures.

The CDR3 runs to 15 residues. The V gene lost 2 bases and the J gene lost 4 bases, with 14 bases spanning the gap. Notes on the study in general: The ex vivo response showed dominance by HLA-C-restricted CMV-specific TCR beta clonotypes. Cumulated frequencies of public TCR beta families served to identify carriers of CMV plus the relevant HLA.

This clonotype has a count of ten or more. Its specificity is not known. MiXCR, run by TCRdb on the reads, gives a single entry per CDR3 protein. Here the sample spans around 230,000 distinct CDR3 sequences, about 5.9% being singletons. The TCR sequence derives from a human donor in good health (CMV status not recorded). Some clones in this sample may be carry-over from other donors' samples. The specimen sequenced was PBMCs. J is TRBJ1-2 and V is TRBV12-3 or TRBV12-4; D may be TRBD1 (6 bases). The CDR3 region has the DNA TGTGCCAGCAGTTTAAGCAGGGGACGGGGCTATGGCTACACCTTC. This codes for CASSLSRGRGYGYTF.